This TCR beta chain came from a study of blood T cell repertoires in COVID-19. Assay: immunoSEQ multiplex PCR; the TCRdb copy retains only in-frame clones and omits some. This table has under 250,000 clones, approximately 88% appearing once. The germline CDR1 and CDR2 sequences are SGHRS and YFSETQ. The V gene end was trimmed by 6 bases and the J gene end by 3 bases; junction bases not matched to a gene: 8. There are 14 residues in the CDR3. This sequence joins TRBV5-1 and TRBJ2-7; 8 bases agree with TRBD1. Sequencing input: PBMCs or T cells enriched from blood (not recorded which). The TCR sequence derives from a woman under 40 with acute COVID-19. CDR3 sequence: CASTSGTGDYEQYF. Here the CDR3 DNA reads TGCGCCAGCACCTCCGGGACAGGCGACTACGAGCAGTACTTC.